The source of this T cell receptor (beta chain) is a study of T-cell memory formation after mild COVID-19. Study-level points and caveats: CM and EM subsets held most contracting CD4+ clones; EMRA held CD8+ ones.

This clonotype was recorded a few times. Antigen specificity is unknown. CDR1 is SGHRS and CDR2 is YFSETQ in the germline V gene. CDR3 size: 18 residues. Trimming took 3 bases from V and 4 from J; bases not matched to a gene: 11. Employing constant-segment primers, 5'RACE generated TCR alpha and TCR beta cDNA libraries bearing sample barcodes and UMIs. Using its own MiXCR run on the 5' RACE reads, TCRdb lists one record per CDR3 protein. The sample shows 300,000 to 400,000 distinct CDR3 sequences, around 13% of them seen only once. Sequenced input: PBMCs or a T cell subset sorted from them (not recorded which). The V call is TRBV5-1, the J call TRBJ2-6; TRBD1 aligns across 9 bases. The TCR comes from a man between 18 and 29 years old who had mild COVID-19 (a few samples of this study predate the infection). Cell type and time point are not known. For the CDR3, the DNA is TGCGCCAGCAGCTCGGATGGGACAGGGTTGCGGGGGGCCAACGTCCTGACTTTC. This encodes CASSSDGTGLRGANVLTF.